These 17 T cell receptor beta chains share one sample of origin, sequenced in a study of blood T cell repertoires in COVID-19. Using immunoSEQ multiplex PCR, the repertoire was profiled, and TCRdb retains in-frame clones only, with some absent. The sample has 200,000 to 250,000 clones, around 80% seen once. The material sequenced was PBMCs or T cells enriched from blood (not recorded which). Every receptor here comes from a man between 60 and 75 years old who had recovered from COVID-19.

The V call is TRBV12-5, the J call TRBJ1-3; D gene uncertain. The V end lost 6 bases, the J end lost 0 bases, and 12 bases lay between the germline ends. This CDR3 spans 15 amino acids. Germline V gene data show CDR1 as LGHNT and CDR2 as FRNRAP. The CDR3 sequence: CASGMGAGSGNTIYF. The CDR3 region has the DNA TGTGCTAGTGGCATGGGTGCAGGCTCTGGAAACACCATATATTTT.

This clone was seen once. The chain recombines TRBV7-8 with TRBJ1-1; D remains ambiguous. The CDR3 is made up of 13 amino acids. Trimming removed 0 bases at V and 7 bases at J, with 9 bases between. Germline-derived CDR1 and CDR2 are SGHVS and FQNEAQ. Written as DNA, the CDR3 is TGTGCCAGCAGCTTAGCGAGGCAAAATGAAGCTTTCTTT. It encodes CASSLARQNEAFF.

This clone showed up just a few times. The chain uses TRBV3-1 (or the pseudogene TRBV3-2) and TRBJ2-3; 9 nucleotides match TRBD2. Germline trimming cut 4 bases from V and 2 bases from J; bases unmatched to any gene: 7. This CDR3 is built from 16 residues. The germline V gene has CDR1 LGHDT and CDR2 YNNKEL (reference sequence). DNA for the CDR3: TGTGCCAGCAGCCGTTCGACTAGCGGATACACAGATACGCAGTATTTT. Its translation: CASSRSTSGYTDTQYF.

In its sample, this clone was seen once. The V call is TRBV24-1, the J call TRBJ1-2; 9 bases fit TRBD1. The ends lost 7 bases at V and 2 bases at J; junction bases unmatched: 1. The CDR3 covers 13 residues. Germline assignment: CDR1 KGHDR and CDR2 SFDVKD. The CDR3 bases are TGTGCCACCAGGGGACAGGGCAACTATGGCTACACCTTC. It is translated as CATRGQGNYGYTF.

DNA for the CDR3: TGCGCCAGCAGCCAAGAAGATCGTATCGGGGTTAATGGCTACACCTTC. This sequence encodes CASSQEDRIGVNGYTF. This chain uses TRBV4-1 with TRBJ1-2; D ambiguous. V was trimmed by 0 bases and J by 6 bases, leaving 17 bases between them. Germline V gene sequence: CDR1 MGHRA, CDR2 YSYEKL. The CDR3 runs to 16 residues.

The chain couples TRBV4-3 to TRBJ2-7, with 9 nucleotides matching TRBD2. Germline assignment: CDR1 LGHNA and CDR2 YSLEER. V lost 0 bases, J lost 4 bases, and 1 base stayed unmatched. The CDR3 has 14 residues. The CDR3 nucleotides read TGCGCCAGCAGCCAAGATACTAGCGGGTACGAGCAGTACTTC. Translating it yields CASSQDTSGYEQYF.

Here the CDR3 DNA reads TGTGCCAGTAGCACCGAACCGGGACAGGGGCTAGCAACTAATGAAAAACTGTTTTTT. It codes for CASSTEPGQGLATNEKLFF. The V call is TRBV19, the J call TRBJ1-4, with 10 bases lining up with TRBD1. Losses at the gene ends were 6 bases for V and 0 bases for J; bases not matched to a gene: 13. This CDR3 is 19 amino acids long. Germline lookup yields CDR1 LNHDA and CDR2 SQIVND (reference sequence).

This chain joins TRBV7-9 and TRBJ2-7, with a tentative D call TRBD2 (6 bases). Germline-derived CDR1 and CDR2 are SEHNR and FQNEAQ (reference sequence). With 5 bases removed from V and 2 bases from J, the gap between germline ends came to 13 bases. The CDR3 length is 14 residues. The CDR3 DNA sequence: TGTGCCAGCAGCCTCGCCGGGACTGCCTACGAGCAGTACTTC. It encodes CASSLAGTAYEQYF.

The rearrangement links TRBV7-9 to TRBJ1-1; possible D gene TRBD1, 5 bases. Per germline, CDR1 SEHNR and CDR2 FQNEAQ (reference sequence). This CDR3 spans 14 amino acids. Trimming took 1 base from V and 1 from J, leaving 7 bases between them. The CDR3 loop reads CASSLGTSNTEAFF. The CDR3 coding sequence is TGTGCCAGCAGCTTAGGGACATCGAACACTGAAGCTTTCTTT.

This clone has a handful of counts. The chain joins TRBV2 to TRBJ1-4; a weak D match, TRBD1 (5 bases). With 7 bases removed from V and 0 bases from J, the gap between germline ends came to 12 bases. The CDR3 runs to 15 residues. Germline V CDR1 and CDR2: SNHLY, FYNNEI. This CDR3 is CASKPTGSTNEKLFF. CDR3 in DNA: TGTGCCAGCAAACCAACAGGTTCAACTAATGAAAAACTGTTTTTT. Looking up the rest from reference TRBV2 and TRBJ1-4 gives the full variable domain: EPEVTQTPSHQVTQMGQEVILRCVPISNHLYFYWYRQILGQKVEFLVSFYNNEISEKSEIFDDQFSVERPDGSNFTLKIRSTKLEDSAMYFCASKPTGSTNEKLFFGSGTQLSVL.

The chain links TRBV6-1 to TRBJ1-2, with TRBD1 identical over 7 bases. J was trimmed by 4 bases and V by 6 bases; bases with no gene match: 8. From germline, CDR1 is MNHNS and CDR2 SASEGT. The CDR3 consists of 14 residues. The chain's CDR3 is CASSNQGDGYGYTF. For the CDR3, the DNA is TGTGCCAGCAGCAATCAGGGGGATGGCTATGGCTACACCTTC.

The chain uses TRBV23-1 and TRBJ1-1, with 8 bases aligning to TRBD1. TRBV23-1 is an open reading frame whose function is uncertain. V lost 0 bases to trimming and J lost 1 base; unmatched junction nucleotides: 10. CDR3 length equals 18 residues. The CDR3 region is CASSQSGLCDRGNTEAFF. The DNA for the CDR3 is TGCGCCAGCAGTCAATCGGGGTTGTGCGACAGGGGGAACACTGAAGCTTTCTTT.

The chain carries TRBV7-2 and TRBJ2-5; 7 bases map to TRBD2. V lost 2 bases and J lost 6; bases outside the gene matches: 3. This CDR3 contains 13 residues. CDR1 is SGHTA and CDR2 is FQGNSA in the germline V gene. The CDR3, as DNA: TGTGCCAGCAGCTTACCGGGGGGAAAGACCCAGTACTTC. Translating it yields CASSLPGGKTQYF.

The rearrangement links TRBV29-1 to TRBJ1-1; D uncertain. V was shortened by 7 bases and J by 3 bases, with 15 bases between the two germline ends. The CDR3 spans 13 residues. The V gene's germline CDR1 is SQVTM and CDR2 ANQGSEA. In DNA, the CDR3 is TGCAGCGCAGTCCCGAACGGGGACACTGAAGCTTTCTTT. It translates to CSAVPNGDTEAFF.

The V gene is TRBV5-1, the J gene TRBJ2-7; weak D call: TRBD1 (6 bases). Trimming removed 4 bases at V and 3 bases at J, with 14 bases between. CDR1 and CDR2 (germline): SGHRS, YFSETQ. The CDR3 extends over 14 amino acids. CDR3 sequence reads: CASSKPGQNYEQYF. The CDR3 nucleotides read TGCGCCAGCAGCAAACCGGGACAAAACTACGAGCAGTACTTC.

The chain joins TRBV12-3 or TRBV12-4 to TRBJ2-5; D perhaps matches TRBD1 (6 bases). Trimming took 7 bases from V and 2 from J, leaving 11 bases between them. The CDR3 contains 13 residues. The CDR3 is CASTGAAQETQYF. CDR3 nucleotides: TGTGCCAGCACAGGGGCAGCTCAAGAGACCCAGTACTTC.

J is TRBJ2-2 and V is TRBV18; maybe TRBD1 (5 bases). CDR1 and CDR2 (germline): KGHSH, LQKENI. The CDR3 consists of 12 residues. V dropped 4 bases and J dropped 7 bases, with 7 bases sitting between them. CDR3 region: CASSQGIGELFF. The CDR3 bases are TGTGCCAGCTCACAGGGGATCGGGGAGCTGTTTTTT.